What follows are 10 T cell receptor beta chains derived from one specimen sequenced in a study of blood T cell repertoires in COVID-19. Sequencing used immunoSEQ multiplex PCR; TCRdb keeps in-frame clones, though not all of them. Here the sample spans about 370,000 clones, around 87% being singletons. The material sequenced was peripheral blood. These receptors were collected from a woman aged 25 to 39 with COVID-19, enrolled during active disease.

This chain connects TRBV30 to TRBJ2-2; TRBD2 is a possible D gene (6 bases). V lost 1 base and J 6 bases, leaving 9 bases between the germline ends. The CDR3 runs 13 residues. CDR1 and CDR2 from the germline V gene are GTSNPN and SVGIG (reference sequence). This CDR3 is CAWSEWEAGELFF. The CDR3 coding sequence is TGTGCCTGGAGTGAATGGGAGGCCGGGGAGCTGTTTTTT.

The V and J genes are TRBV9 and TRBJ1-2, with unresolved D. The CDR3 is made up of 13 amino acids. Between the trimmed V and J ends, which lost 3 bases and 4 bases, there was a span of 10 bases. Germline V lookup: CDR1 SGDLS, CDR2 YYNGEE. The CDR3 DNA reads TGTGCCAGCAGCGCCCGGTCGAGCTATGGCTACACCTTC. Encoded protein: CASSARSSYGYTF.

The rearrangement joins TRBV6-5 to TRBJ2-7; 7 nucleotides align to TRBD2. The CDR3 has 14 residues. V was clipped by 7 bases and J by 0 bases; unmatched bases: 6. In germline, CDR1 is MNHEY, CDR2 SVGAGI. CDR3 amino acids: CASKGGGSSYEQYF. The CDR3 region has the DNA TGTGCCAGCAAAGGCGGGGGAAGCTCCTACGAGCAGTACTTC.

The chain recombines TRBV27 with TRBJ1-1, with 11 bases matching TRBD1. The ends lost 5 bases at V and 6 bases at J; junction bases unmatched: 5. The CDR3 consists of 14 residues. Germline CDR1 is MNHEY and CDR2 is SMNVEV (reference sequence). CDR3 coding DNA: TGTGCCAGCAGTCCACCGGGACAGGGGGCTGAAGCTTTCTTT. This translates into CASSPPGQGAEAFF.

V and J are TRBV27 and TRBJ1-1, with 10 bases identical to TRBD1. Germline V CDR1 and CDR2: MNHEY, SMNVEV (reference sequence). The ends lost 0 bases at V and 8 bases at J; junction bases unmatched: 3. The CDR3 has 14 residues. This chain's CDR3 is CASSLSGQGLEAFF. The CDR3 region has the DNA TGTGCCAGCAGTTTATCGGGACAGGGGCTGGAAGCTTTCTTT.

The chain combines TRBV5-1 with TRBJ2-7, with TRBD2 identical over 8 bases. With 3 bases clipped from V and 5 bases from J, the junction kept 10 bases outside the gene matches. Germline V gene lookup returns CDR1 SGHRS and CDR2 YFSETQ. The CDR3 has 15 residues. CDR3 DNA: TGCGCCAGCAGCTCCAACGTAGCGGGACGCGACGAGCAGTACTTC. It specifies CASSSNVAGRDEQYF. The variable domain in full, completed from reference TRBV5-1 and TRBJ2-7, reads KAGVTQTPRYLIKTRGQQVTLSCSPISGHRSVSWYQQTPGQGLQFLFEYFSETQRNKGNFPGRFSGRQFSNSRSEMNVSTLELGDSALYLCASSSNVAGRDEQYFGPGTRLTVT.

The V call is TRBV5-1, the J call TRBJ2-6; 9 bases match TRBD1. From germline, CDR1 is SGHRS and CDR2 YFSETQ. CDR3 size: 17 residues. V shed 3 bases, J shed 2 bases, and the junction held 6 bases outside the gene matches. The DNA for the CDR3 is TGCGCCAGCAGCTCCCGGGACAGGGTGGCTGGGGCCAACGTCCTGACTTTC. It encodes CASSSRDRVAGANVLTF.

The chain combines TRBV7-3 with TRBJ2-7; maybe TRBD2 (6 bases). The CDR3 loop spans 14 amino acids. Trimming shortened V by 3 bases and J by 7 bases, and 16 bases separated the two germline ends. CDR1 is SGHTA, CDR2 FQGTGA, per germline. The DNA for the CDR3 is TGTGCCAGCAGCTTGTGGGCGGGATCAGAAGAGCAGTACTTC. Protein product: CASSLWAGSEEQYF. The whole variable domain, remainder taken from reference TRBV7-3 and TRBJ2-7, is GAGVSQTPSNKVTEKGKYVELRCDPISGHTALYWYRQSLGQGPEFLIYFQGTGAADDSGLPNDRFFAVRPEGSVSTLKIQRTERGDSAVYLCASSLWAGSEEQYFGPGTRLTVT.

The genes are TRBV2 and TRBJ2-3, with D maybe TRBD2 (6 bases). V lost 5 bases to trimming and J lost 6 bases, with 15 bases between them. This CDR3 has 14 amino acids. Germline V gene sequence: CDR1 SNHLY, CDR2 FYNNEI. CDR3: CASSRLVVADTQYF. The CDR3 DNA reads as TGTGCCAGCAGTCGACTAGTTGTGGCTGATACGCAGTATTTT.

The V and J genes are TRBV5-8 and TRBJ2-7; possible D gene TRBD1, 6 bases. CDR3 length: 13 residues. From germline, CDR1 is SGHTS and CDR2 YDEGEE. Trimming removed 3 bases from V and 1 base from J, with 8 bases in between. This CDR3 is CASSWGPSYEQYF. CDR3 bases: TGTGCCAGCAGCTGGGGGCCGTCCTACGAGCAGTACTTC. Together with reference TRBV5-8 and TRBJ2-7, the CDR3 gives the full variable domain: EAGVTQSPTHLIKTRGQQATLRCSPISGHTSVYWYQQALGLGLQFLLWYDEGEERNRGNFPPRFSGRQFPNYSSELNVNALELEDSALYLCASSWGPSYEQYFGPGTRLTVT.